A single sample gave rise to the 15 T cell receptor beta chains below, sequenced in a study of graft-versus-host responses after intestinal transplantation. Irradiated stimulators labeled with violet dye, around 200,000 in number, were plated with around 200,000 CFSE-labeled responders. The table came from immunoSEQ multiplex PCR; TCRdb's copy has only in-frame clones and leaves some out. The data contain about 10,000 clones, roughly 38% of them singletons. This material consisted of alloreactive CD8+ T cells from a mixed lymphocyte reaction culture, taken before intestinal transplant. Subset reported: CFSE-low proliferating T cells sorted from roughly six-day pre-transplant mixed lymphocyte reaction (GvH or HvG direction). The receptors were gathered from a human patient who received an intestinal transplant.

This chain joins TRBV13 and TRBJ2-5; 10 bases are shared with TRBD2. V shed 5 bases and J 5 bases; nucleotides not matched to a gene: 11. Germline CDR1 is PRHDT and CDR2 is FYEKMQ (reference sequence). This CDR3 spans 16 amino acids. CDR3 bases: TGTGCCAGCAGCATCAGGACTAGCGGCGGAGGGGAGACCCAGTACTTC. It specifies CASSIRTSGGGETQYF.

CDR3 nucleotide sequence: TGTGCCAGCAGCTTAGGGGTAGCGGATGAAAAACTGTTTTTT. It translates to CASSLGVADEKLFF. J is TRBJ1-4 and V is TRBV7-8; D remains unclear. The germline gives CDR1 SGHVS, CDR2 FQNEAQ. The V end was cut by 1 base, the J end by 6 bases, with 9 bases between. This CDR3 region has 14 residues.

This chain uses TRBV13 with TRBJ2-3; 10 nucleotides match TRBD2. CDR3 length: 16 amino acids. V lost 6 bases to trimming and J lost 6 bases; unmatched junction nucleotides: 12. Germline V gene sequence: CDR1 PRHDT, CDR2 FYEKMQ (reference sequence). CDR3 sequence reads: CASREPGAGGYDTQYF. In DNA, the CDR3 is TGTGCCAGCAGGGAACCGGGAGCGGGAGGGTACGATACGCAGTATTTT.

J is TRBJ2-7 and V is TRBV7-9, with 7 nucleotides matching TRBD1. The CDR3 loop spans 14 amino acids. The germline CDR1 and CDR2 sequences are SEHNR and FQNEAQ (reference sequence). The J segment lost 2 bases and the V segment lost 5 bases, leaving 6 bases of the junction unmatched. This CDR3 reads CASSPRTGPYEQYF. The CDR3 coding sequence is TGTGCCAGCAGCCCTCGGACAGGCCCCTACGAGCAGTACTTC.

The table lists this clone with a few counts. The rearrangement joins TRBV10-2 to TRBJ1-5; 10 bases align to TRBD1. This CDR3 spans 15 amino acids. CDR1 and CDR2 (germline): WSHSY, SAAADI. Unmatched junction bases numbered 13, after V lost 10 bases and J lost 7 bases. The CDR3 loop is CANLLSGTGDQPQHF. The CDR3 DNA sequence: TGCGCCAACCTTCTTTCCGGGACAGGGGACCAGCCCCAGCATTTT.

This chain links TRBV6-4 with TRBJ2-3, with 10 bases fitting TRBD2. This CDR3 contains 16 residues. V shed 8 bases, J shed 2 bases, and the junction held 10 bases outside the gene matches. Germline V gene sequence: CDR1 MRHNA, CDR2 SNTAGT. The CDR3 is CASGDSAGGPTDTQYF. For the CDR3, the DNA is TGTGCCAGCGGAGATTCAGCGGGAGGGCCCACAGATACGCAGTATTTT.

V gene TRBV7-6 combines with J gene TRBJ1-1; possibly TRBD1 for D (5 bases). V was clipped by 6 bases and J by 1 base, with 9 bases between them. Germline V gives CDR1 SGHVS, CDR2 FNYEAQ. The CDR3 has 13 amino acids. CDR3: CASRQGTNTEAFF. The CDR3 region has the DNA TGTGCCAGCAGGCAGGGTACGAACACTGAAGCTTTCTTT.

This clone was recorded once. The chain has TRBV4-1 and TRBJ1-1, with 8 positions matching TRBD1. V was pared by 1 base and J by 8 bases, with 9 bases of the junction left unmatched. CDR3 length: 15 residues. Germline loops: CDR1 MGHRA, CDR2 YSYEKL. For the CDR3, the DNA is TGCGCCAGCAGCCAAGGGACAGGGCCCACTACGGAAGCTTTCTTT. Its translation: CASSQGTGPTTEAFF.

In this sample, this clone turned up a few times. The CDR3: CASVTLIQGDLLTNYGYTF. In DNA, the CDR3 is TGTGCCAGCGTAACCCTTATCCAGGGGGATCTTTTAACTAACTATGGCTACACCTTC. The chain combines TRBV2 with TRBJ1-2; 7 positions agree with TRBD1. V shed 8 bases and J 0 bases; nucleotides not matched to a gene: 21. The CDR3 has 19 residues. The germline V gene encodes CDR1 SNHLY and CDR2 FYNNEI.

The chain joins TRBV9 to TRBJ2-7; TRBD2 might be the D (5 bases). Germline CDR1 SGDLS, CDR2 YYNGEE. Deletions cut 0 bases from V and 4 bases from J, with 14 bases between. The CDR3 totals 15 residues. CDR3 residues: CASSVGSGKGYEQYF. The CDR3 DNA reads as TGTGCCAGCAGCGTAGGGAGCGGAAAGGGTTACGAGCAGTACTTC. Drawing the rest from reference TRBV9 and TRBJ2-7, the complete variable domain is DSGVTQTPKHLITATGQRVTLRCSPRSGDLSVYWYQQSLDQGLQFLIQYYNGEERAKGNILERFSAQQFPDLHSELNLSSLELGDSALYFCASSVGSGKGYEQYFGPGTRLTVT.

This clone was counted between two and nine times. J is TRBJ1-2 and V is TRBV7-9, with a weak D call TRBD1 (6 bases). CDR3 length: 18 amino acids. The V end lost 3 bases, the J end lost 5 bases, and 25 bases lay between the germline ends. Germline assignment: CDR1 SEHNR and CDR2 FQNEAQ (reference sequence). CDR3 sequence: CASSLGTGHPLTGYGYTF. The CDR3, as DNA: TGTGCCAGCAGCTTGGGCACGGGACACCCACTAACGGGTTATGGCTACACCTTC.

The chain carries TRBV9 and TRBJ2-3; 7 bases map to TRBD2. The V gene's germline CDR1 is SGDLS and CDR2 YYNGEE. J was trimmed by 3 bases and V by 4 bases; bases with no gene match: 8. The CDR3 totals 15 residues. The CDR3 DNA follows: TGTGCCAGCAGCCCCTGGAGCGGGGAGACAGATACGCAGTATTTT. Translation: CASSPWSGETDTQYF.

This clone was counted between two and nine times. The chain uses TRBV28 and TRBJ1-1; TRBD1 matches at 8 bases. This CDR3 spans 14 amino acids. Trimming at V came to 4 bases and at J to 6 bases, leaving 7 bases not matched to a gene. Germline V CDR1 and CDR2: MDHEN, SYDVKM. The CDR3 protein is CASSYGQGYPEAFF. The DNA for the CDR3 is TGTGCCAGCAGTTACGGACAGGGCTACCCTGAAGCTTTCTTT.

The chain carries TRBV27 and TRBJ2-3, with D possibly matching TRBD1 (6 bases). V was trimmed by 5 bases and J by 0 bases, leaving 15 bases between them. The CDR3 is 16 residues long. Germline CDR1 reads MNHEY; CDR2 reads SMNVEV (reference sequence). The CDR3 loop reads CASSGYRVLSTDTQYF. DNA for the CDR3: TGTGCCAGCAGTGGTTACAGGGTCCTTAGCACAGATACGCAGTATTTT.

The CDR3 is CASSLGQGGTEAFF. The DNA for the CDR3 is TGTGCCAGCAGCCTGGGACAGGGTGGGACTGAAGCTTTCTTT. This chain links TRBV6-1 with TRBJ1-1; 9 bases align to TRBD1. The germline gives CDR1 MNHNS, CDR2 SASEGT. The junction had 7 bases not matched to a gene; V was cut back by 6 bases and J by 5 bases. CDR3 length: 14 amino acids.